The following is a TCR beta chain sequence with its context. Its antigen is currently unknown. Expressed TCRB transcripts were sequenced, since all the RNA that had been isolated was reverse transcribed. The table came from immunoSEQ multiplex PCR; TCRdb's copy has only in-frame clones and leaves some out. Of approximately 270,000 clones listed, 14% were seen once; the top ten hold 0.017%. This sample is drawn from a study of beta chain features in type 1 diabetes. Turning to the study itself: Patients did not differ from healthy donors in age, gender or cell yield. The study's findings and limits: Shorter TCRB CDR3s, moderately but significantly so, marked every one of the four CD4+ subsets in Type 1 diabetes patients. Compared with healthy donors, patients appeared to share more similar naive, central memory and regulatory TCRB repertoires. The influence of HLA type on TCRB rearrangement stayed undetermined.

A CD45RO/CCR7/CD25/CD127/CD95/CD27 panel sorted naive, central memory, regulatory and stem cell-like memory CD4+ cells. The V end lost 6 bases, the J end lost 8 bases, and 7 bases lay between the germline ends. The CDR3 is made up of 11 amino acids. Germline lookup yields CDR1 SNHLY and CDR2 FYNNEI. Input material: naive CD4+ T cells from blood. The source is a man between 25 and 39 years old with type 1 diabetes. The chain has TRBV2 and TRBJ2-2; D not resolved. The CDR3 DNA is TGTGCCAGCAGATACTCGGGGGAGCTGTTTTTT. This translates into CASRYSGELFF.